The clone carrying this T cell receptor (beta chain) was counted a few times. The authors ran a second PCR of roughly 6 to 12 cycles using a sample-barcoded 5' primer and a J-beta primer mix. TCRdb reanalysed the 5' RACE reads using MiXCR and keeps one entry per CDR3 protein. The sample lists roughly 1.5 million distinct CDR3 sequences; 40% to 45% were seen once. V was clipped by 2 bases and J by 5 bases, with 13 bases between them. The CDR3 totals 14 residues. In germline, CDR1 is MNHEY, CDR2 SVGEGT. These data belong to a study of blood T cells in healthy people across ages. The TCR sequence derives from a woman younger than 35 in good health. The sample was blood. This chain joins TRBV6-2 or TRBV6-3 and TRBJ2-7; D ambiguous. The CDR3 sequence: CASSYVGSVHEQYF. In nucleotides, the CDR3 is TGTGCCAGCAGTTACGTGGGTTCAGTCCACGAGCAGTACTTC.